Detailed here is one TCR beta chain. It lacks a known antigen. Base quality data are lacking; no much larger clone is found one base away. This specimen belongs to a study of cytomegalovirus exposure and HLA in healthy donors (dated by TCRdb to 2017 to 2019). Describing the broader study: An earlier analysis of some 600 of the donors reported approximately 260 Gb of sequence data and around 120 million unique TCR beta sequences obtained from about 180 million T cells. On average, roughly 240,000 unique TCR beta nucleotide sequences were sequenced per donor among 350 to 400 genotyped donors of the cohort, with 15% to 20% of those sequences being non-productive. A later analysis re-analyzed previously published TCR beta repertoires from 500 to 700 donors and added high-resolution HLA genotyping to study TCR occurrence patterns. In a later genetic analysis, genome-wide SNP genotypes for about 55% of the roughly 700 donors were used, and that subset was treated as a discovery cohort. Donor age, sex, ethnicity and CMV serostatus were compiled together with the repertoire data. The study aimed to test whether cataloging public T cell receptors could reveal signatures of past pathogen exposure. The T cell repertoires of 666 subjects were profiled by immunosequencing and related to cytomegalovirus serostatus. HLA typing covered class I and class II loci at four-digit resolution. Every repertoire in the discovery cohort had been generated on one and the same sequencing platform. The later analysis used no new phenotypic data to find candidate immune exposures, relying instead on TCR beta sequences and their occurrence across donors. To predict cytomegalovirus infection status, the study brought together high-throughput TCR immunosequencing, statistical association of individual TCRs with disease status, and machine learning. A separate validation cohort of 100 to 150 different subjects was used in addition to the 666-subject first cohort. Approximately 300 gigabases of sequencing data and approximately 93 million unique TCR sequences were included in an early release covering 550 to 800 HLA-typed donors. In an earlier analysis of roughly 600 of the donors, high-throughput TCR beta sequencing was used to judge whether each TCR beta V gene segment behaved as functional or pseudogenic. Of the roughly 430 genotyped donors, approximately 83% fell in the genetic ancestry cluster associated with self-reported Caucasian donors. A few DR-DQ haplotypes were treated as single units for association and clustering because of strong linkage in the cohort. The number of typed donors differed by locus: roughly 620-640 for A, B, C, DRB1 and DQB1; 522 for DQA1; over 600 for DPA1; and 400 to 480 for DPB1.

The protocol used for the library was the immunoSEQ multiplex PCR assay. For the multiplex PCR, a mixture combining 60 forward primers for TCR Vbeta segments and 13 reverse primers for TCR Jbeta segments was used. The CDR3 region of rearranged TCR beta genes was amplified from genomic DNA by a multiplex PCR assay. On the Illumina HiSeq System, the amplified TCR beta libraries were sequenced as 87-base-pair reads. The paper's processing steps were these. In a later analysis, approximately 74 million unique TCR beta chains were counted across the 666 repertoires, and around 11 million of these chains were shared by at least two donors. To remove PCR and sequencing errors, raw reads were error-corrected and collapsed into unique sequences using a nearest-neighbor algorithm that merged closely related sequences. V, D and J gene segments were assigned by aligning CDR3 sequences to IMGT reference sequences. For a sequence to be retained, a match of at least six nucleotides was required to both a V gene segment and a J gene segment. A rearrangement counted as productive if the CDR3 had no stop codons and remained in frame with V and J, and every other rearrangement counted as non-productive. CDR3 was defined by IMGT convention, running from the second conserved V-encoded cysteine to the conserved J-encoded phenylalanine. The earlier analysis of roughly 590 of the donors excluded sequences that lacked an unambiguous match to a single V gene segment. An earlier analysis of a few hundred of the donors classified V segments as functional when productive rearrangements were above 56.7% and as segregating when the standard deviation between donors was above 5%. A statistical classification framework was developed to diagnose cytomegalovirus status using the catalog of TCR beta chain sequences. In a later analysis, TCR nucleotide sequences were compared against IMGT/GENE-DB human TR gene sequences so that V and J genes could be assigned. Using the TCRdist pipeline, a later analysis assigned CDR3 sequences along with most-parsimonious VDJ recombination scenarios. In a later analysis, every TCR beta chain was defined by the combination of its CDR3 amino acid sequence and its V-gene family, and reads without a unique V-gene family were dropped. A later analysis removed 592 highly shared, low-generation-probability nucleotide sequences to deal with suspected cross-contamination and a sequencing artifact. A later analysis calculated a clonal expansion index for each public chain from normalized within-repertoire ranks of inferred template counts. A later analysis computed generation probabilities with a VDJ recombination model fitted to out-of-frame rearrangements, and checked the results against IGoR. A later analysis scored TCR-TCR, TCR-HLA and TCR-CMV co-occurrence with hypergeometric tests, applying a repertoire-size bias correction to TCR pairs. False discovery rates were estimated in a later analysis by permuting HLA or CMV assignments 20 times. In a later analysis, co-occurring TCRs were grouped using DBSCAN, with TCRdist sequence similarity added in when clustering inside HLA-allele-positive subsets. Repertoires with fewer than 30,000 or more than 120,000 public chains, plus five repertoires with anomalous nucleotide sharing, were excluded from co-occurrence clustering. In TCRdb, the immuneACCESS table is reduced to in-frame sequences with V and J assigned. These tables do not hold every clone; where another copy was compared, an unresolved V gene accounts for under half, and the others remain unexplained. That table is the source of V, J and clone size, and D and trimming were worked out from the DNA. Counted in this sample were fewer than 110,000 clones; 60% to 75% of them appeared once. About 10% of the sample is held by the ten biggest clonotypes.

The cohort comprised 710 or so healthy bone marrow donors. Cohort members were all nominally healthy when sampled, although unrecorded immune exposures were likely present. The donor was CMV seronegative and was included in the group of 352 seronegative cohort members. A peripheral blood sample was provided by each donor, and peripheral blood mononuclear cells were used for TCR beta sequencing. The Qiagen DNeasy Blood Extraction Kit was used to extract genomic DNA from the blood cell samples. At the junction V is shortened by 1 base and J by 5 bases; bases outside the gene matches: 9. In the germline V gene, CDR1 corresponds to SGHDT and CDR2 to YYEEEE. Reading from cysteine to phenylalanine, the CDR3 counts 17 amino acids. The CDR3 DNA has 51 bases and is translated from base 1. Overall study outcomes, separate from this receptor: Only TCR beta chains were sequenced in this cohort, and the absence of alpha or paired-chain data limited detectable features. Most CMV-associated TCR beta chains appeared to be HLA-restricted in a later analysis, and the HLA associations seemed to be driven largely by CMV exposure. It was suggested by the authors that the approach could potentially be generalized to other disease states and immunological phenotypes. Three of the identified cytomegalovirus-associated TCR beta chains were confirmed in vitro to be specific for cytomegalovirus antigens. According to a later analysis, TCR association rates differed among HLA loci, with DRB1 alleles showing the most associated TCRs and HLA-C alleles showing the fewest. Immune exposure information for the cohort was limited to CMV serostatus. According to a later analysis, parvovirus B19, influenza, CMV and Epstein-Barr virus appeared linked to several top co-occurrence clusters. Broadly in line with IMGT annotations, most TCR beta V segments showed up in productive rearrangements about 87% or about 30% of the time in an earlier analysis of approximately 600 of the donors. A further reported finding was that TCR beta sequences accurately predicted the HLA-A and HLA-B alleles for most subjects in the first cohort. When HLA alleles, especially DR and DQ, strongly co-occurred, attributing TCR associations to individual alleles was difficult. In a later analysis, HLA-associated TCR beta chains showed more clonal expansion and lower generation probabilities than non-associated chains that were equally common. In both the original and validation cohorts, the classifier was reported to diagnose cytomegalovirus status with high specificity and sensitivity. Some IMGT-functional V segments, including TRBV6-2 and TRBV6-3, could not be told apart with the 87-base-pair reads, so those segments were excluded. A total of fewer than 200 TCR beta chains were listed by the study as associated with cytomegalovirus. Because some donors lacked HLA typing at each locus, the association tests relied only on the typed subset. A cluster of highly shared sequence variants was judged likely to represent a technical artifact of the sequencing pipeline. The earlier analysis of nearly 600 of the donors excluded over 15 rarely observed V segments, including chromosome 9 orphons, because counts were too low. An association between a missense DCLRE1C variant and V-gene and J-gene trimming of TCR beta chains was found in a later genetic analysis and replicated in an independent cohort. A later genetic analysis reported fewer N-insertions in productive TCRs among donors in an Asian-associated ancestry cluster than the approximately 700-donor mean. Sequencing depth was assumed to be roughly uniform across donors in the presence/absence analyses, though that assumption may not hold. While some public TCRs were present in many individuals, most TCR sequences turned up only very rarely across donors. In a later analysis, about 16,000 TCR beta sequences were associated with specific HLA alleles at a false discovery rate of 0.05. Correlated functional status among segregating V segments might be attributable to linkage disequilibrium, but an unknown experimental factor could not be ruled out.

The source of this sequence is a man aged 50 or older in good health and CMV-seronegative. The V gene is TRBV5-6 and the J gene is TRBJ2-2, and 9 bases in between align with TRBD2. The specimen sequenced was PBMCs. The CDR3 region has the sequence CASSLPGAGGWTGELFF. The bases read TGTGCCAGCAGCTTGCCGGGAGCGGGGGGTTGGACCGGGGAGCTGTTTTTT.